One and the same sample provided the 10 T cell receptor beta chains below, sequenced in a study of T cells after yellow fever vaccination. TCRdb reprocessed the 5' RACE reads via MiXCR and lists one record per CDR3 protein. The table records some 300,000 distinct CDR3 sequences, around 8.6% of them present only once. Sample: CD4+ T cells sorted from PBMCs, taken 5 days after the yellow fever booster vaccination. These receptors were obtained from a young man who received the YFV17D yellow fever vaccine.

The table lists this clonotype with many counts. The J gene is TRBJ1-2, the V gene TRBV7-9; D is ambiguous. The V gene lost 3 bases and the J gene lost 2 bases, with 7 bases spanning the gap. Germline V CDR1 and CDR2: SEHNR, FQNEAQ (reference sequence). The CDR3 has 13 residues. CDR3 in DNA: TGTGCCAGCAGCTTTGATGGAAACTATGGCTACACCTTC. It specifies CASSFDGNYGYTF.

This clonotype was counted between two and nine times. The chain joins TRBV4-2 to TRBJ1-2; TRBD1 is a possible D gene (5 bases). V was shortened by 1 base and J by 2 bases, with 14 bases between the two germline ends. Germline lookup yields CDR1 LGHNA and CDR2 YNFKEQ. The length of the CDR3 is 16 residues. Here the CDR3 reads CASSQVDRGKNYGYTF. The CDR3 bases are TGTGCCAGCAGCCAAGTGGATCGGGGCAAAAACTATGGCTACACCTTC.

V is TRBV2 and J is TRBJ2-3; D is unresolved. Trimming cost V 6 bases and J 3 bases, with 13 bases left between them. Germline-derived CDR1 and CDR2 are SNHLY and FYNNEI. The CDR3 consists of 14 residues. The CDR3 loop is CASSPQLSTDTQYF. The CDR3 region has the DNA TGTGCCAGCAGCCCTCAGCTTTCTACAGATACGCAGTATTTT.

This clonotype turned up a few times. The rearrangement joins TRBV6-6 to TRBJ1-1; TRBD1 is a possible D gene (5 bases). In germline, CDR1 is MNHNY, CDR2 SVGAGI (reference sequence). With 6 bases removed from V and 5 bases from J, the gap between germline ends came to 19 bases. The CDR3 extends over 15 amino acids. The CDR3 reads CASSRLYGGGTEAFF. CDR3 nucleotides: TGTGCCAGCAGCCGGTTATACGGGGGAGGGACTGAAGCTTTCTTT.

This clonotype was seen many times. This rearrangement joins TRBV3-1 to TRBJ2-1, with D possibly matching TRBD2 (5 bases). This CDR3 is built from 16 residues. CDR1 is LGHDT and CDR2 is YNNKEL in the germline V gene (reference sequence). The V end was cut by 8 bases, the J end by 0 bases, with 17 bases between. DNA of the CDR3: TGTGCCAGCTCGACACAAAGCGGCTTCTCCTACAATGAGCAGTTCTTC. Protein sequence: CASSTQSGFSYNEQFF.

This clonotype was seen many times. The chain has TRBV7-9 and TRBJ1-6; 10 bases map to TRBD1. CDR1 is SEHNR and CDR2 is FQNEAQ in the germline V gene (reference sequence). With V trimmed by 5 bases and J by 9 bases, 7 bases remained unmatched. The CDR3 loop spans 15 amino acids. In DNA, the CDR3 is TGTGCCAGCAGCCTGGCTGGGACAGGGGTTTCACCCCTCCACTTT. It is translated as CASSLAGTGVSPLHF. Drawing the rest from reference TRBV7-9 and TRBJ1-6, the complete variable domain is DTGVSQNPRHKITKRGQNVTFRCDPISEHNRLYWYRQTLGQGPEFLTYFQNEAQLEKSRLLSDRFSAERPKGSFSTLEIQRTEQGDSAMYLCASSLAGTGVSPLHFGNGTRLTVT.

The gene calls are TRBV4-1 and TRBJ2-3, with D hard to call. From germline, CDR1 is MGHRA and CDR2 YSYEKL. The ends were cut back, 0 bases at V and 1 base at J, with 14 bases in the middle. CDR3 size: 17 residues. The CDR3 sequence is CASSQDQRHWGTDTQYF. The DNA of the CDR3 is TGCGCCAGCAGCCAAGATCAAAGGCATTGGGGCACAGATACGCAGTATTTT.

The chain carries TRBV7-9 and TRBJ1-2, with D perhaps matching TRBD1 (6 bases). There are 15 residues in the CDR3. CDR1 and CDR2 from the germline V gene are SEHNR and FQNEAQ (reference sequence). Trimming shortened V by 3 bases and J by 2 bases, and 13 bases separated the two germline ends. The DNA of the CDR3 is TGTGCCAGCAGCTTTGGGGGGGGCCCAAACTATGGCTACACCTTC. It is translated as CASSFGGGPNYGYTF.

V usage is TRBV2 and J usage is TRBJ2-3, with D uncertain. The CDR3 contains 13 residues. The germline CDR1 and CDR2 sequences are SNHLY and FYNNEI. Deletions cut 6 bases from V and 3 bases from J, with 10 bases between. CDR3 DNA sequence: TGTGCCAGCAGATTGAGCTTGACAGATACGCAGTATTTT. It translates to CASRLSLTDTQYF.

This clonotype came up a few times. This rearrangement joins TRBV30 to TRBJ2-6; D not certain. Trimming took 3 bases from V and 0 from J, leaving 9 bases between them. Looked up from germline, CDR1 is GTSNPN and CDR2 is SVGIG (reference sequence). CDR3 length: 15 residues. CDR3 sequence (DNA): TGTGCCTGGAGAATCCGGAGCTCTGGGGCCAACGTCCTGACTTTC. This gives the protein CAWRIRSSGANVLTF.